Each of the 16 T cell receptor beta chains below was sequenced from the same sample in a study of vaccination effects on CD4 cells after COVID-19. Sequenced by immunoSEQ multiplex PCR; TCRdb stores in-frame clones only, minus some. Of about 24,000 clones in the sample, roughly 79% were seen once. The antigens these receptors bind are not known. Sequencing in the ViraFEST assay came after antigen-specific CD4+ T cells had been expanded with viral peptide pools, which were used to stimulate PBMC. Isolating CD4+ T cells followed less than 11 days of culture. Each participant received a vaccine that was either BNT162b2 or mRNA-1273, given as two doses. The sequencing used CD4+ T cells from PBMCs cultured with SARS-CoV-2 spike peptides, collected after COVID-19 vaccination. These TCRs come from a human donor who received a COVID-19 vaccine. Some clones in this sample may be carry-over from other donors' samples.

The J gene is TRBJ2-6, the V gene TRBV5-1; D is unclear. V lost 1 base to trimming and J lost 0 bases, with 5 bases between them. The CDR3 totals 15 residues. Germline values: CDR1 SGHRS, CDR2 YFSETQ. The CDR3 nucleotides are TGCGCCAGCAGCTTGACCGGCTCTGGGGCCAACGTCCTGACTTTC. Its protein is CASSLTGSGANVLTF.

A single count supports this clone. CDR3 sequence: CASSLQGPSGGGSVTQYF. The CDR3 nucleotides are TGTGCCAGCAGCTTACAGGGACCTAGCGGGGGGGGAAGTGTGACGCAGTATTTT. This chain joins TRBV7-3 and TRBJ2-3; 12 positions match TRBD2. The J segment lost 9 bases and the V segment lost 2 bases, leaving 15 bases of the junction unmatched. This CDR3 comprises 18 residues. Germline values: CDR1 SGHTA, CDR2 FQGTGA. The variable domain in full, completed from reference TRBV7-3 and TRBJ2-3, reads GAGVSQTPSNKVTEKGKYVELRCDPISGHTALYWYRQSLGQGPEFLIYFQGTGAADDSGLPNDRFFAVRPEGSVSTLKIQRTERGDSAVYLCASSLQGPSGGGSVTQYFGPGTRLTVL.

This clone was seen a few times. The chain joins TRBV7-9 to TRBJ1-1, with D tentatively TRBD1 (5 bases). Between the trimmed V and J ends, which lost 7 bases and 2 bases, there was a span of 17 bases. Germline V lookup: CDR1 SEHNR, CDR2 FQNEAQ (reference sequence). The CDR3 consists of 15 residues. CDR3 sequence (DNA): TGTGCCAGCACCGAGTCGGGGACCGCTAACACTGAAGCTTTCTTT. As protein: CASTESGTANTEAFF.

As for this clone: Mismatch with germline at one junction end may stem from a read error. CDR3 loop: CASRSGTSGGVWHF. For the CDR3, the DNA is TGCGCCAGCAGGTCCGGGACTAGCGGGGGGGTATGGCACTTC. The V gene is TRBV10-2, the J gene TRBJ2-5; 16 positions agree with TRBD2. This CDR3 comprises 14 residues. CDR1 and CDR2 (germline): WSHSY, SAAADI.

The rearrangement uses TRBV19 and TRBJ2-7; D is perhaps TRBD2 (5 bases). Trimming shortened V by 3 bases and J by 3 bases, and 30 bases separated the two germline ends. CDR1 and CDR2 (germline): LNHDA, SQIVND (reference sequence). There are 20 residues in the CDR3. CDR3 sequence (DNA): TGTGCCAGTAGTATTTTTCCGGTCGGACTCAAAGTGGTAAGTTTCTACGAGCAGTACGTC. Translated, it gives CASSIFPVGLKVVSFYEQYV.

This chain joins TRBV7-3 and TRBJ2-3; 12 positions match TRBD2. This CDR3 region has 15 residues. Germline assignment: CDR1 SGHTA and CDR2 FQGTGA. J was trimmed by 7 bases and V by 3 bases; bases with no gene match: 5. The CDR3 DNA reads TGTGCCAGCAGCTTGTCTAGCGGGGGGGCAAATACGCAGTATTTT. It translates to CASSLSSGGANTQYF. The full variable domain, with the rest looked up from reference TRBV7-3 and TRBJ2-3, is GAGVSQTPSNKVTEKGKYVELRCDPISGHTALYWYRQSLGQGPEFLIYFQGTGAADDSGLPNDRFFAVRPEGSVSTLKIQRTERGDSAVYLCASSLSSGGANTQYFGPGTRLTVL.

The V call is TRBV11-2, the J call TRBJ2-5; TRBD2 agrees at 10 bases. The length of the CDR3 is 14 residues. Germline CDR1 and CDR2: SGHAT and FQNNGV. V dropped 5 bases and J dropped 2; count of bases not matched to a gene: 2. The CDR3, as DNA: TGTGCCAGCAGCCGGGGACTAGCGCAAGAGACCCAGTACTTC. Translating gives CASSRGLAQETQYF.

The chain uses TRBV21-1 and TRBJ2-7; the D call in the table, TRBD2, was not verified against the DNA. TRBV21-1 is described as a pseudogene. This CDR3 is built from 12 residues. The CDR3 is CASSSGIYEQYV. CDR3 nucleotide sequence: TGTGCCAGCAGTTCGGGTATTTACGAGCAGTACGTC.

V and J are TRBV27 and TRBJ2-3; TRBD1 might be the D (6 bases). Germline CDR1 reads MNHEY; CDR2 reads SMNVEV (reference sequence). V lost 2 bases to trimming and J lost 2 bases, with 14 bases between them. This CDR3 has 16 amino acids. The CDR3 is CASSLTQQGTTDTQYF. The CDR3 DNA sequence: TGTGCCAGCAGTTTAACTCAACAGGGAACCACAGATACGCAGTATTTT.

V and J are TRBV6-5 and TRBJ1-5, with D possibly being TRBD1 (5 bases). The CDR3 loop spans 13 amino acids. Trimming took 5 bases from V and 4 from J, leaving 9 bases between them. The germline V gene encodes CDR1 MNHEY and CDR2 SVGAGI. The CDR3 here is CASSRDGNQPQHF. The CDR3 DNA reads as TGTGCCAGCAGTCGGGACGGAAATCAGCCCCAGCATTTT.

The chain combines TRBV6-1 with TRBJ1-1; 10 bases match TRBD1. The germline gives CDR1 MNHNS, CDR2 SASEGT. The V gene end was trimmed by 3 bases and the J gene end by 3 bases; junction bases not matched to a gene: 4. The CDR3 runs to 15 residues. For the CDR3, the DNA is TGTGCCAGCAGTGATCCGGGACAGGGGCACACTGAAGCTTTCTTT. This translates into CASSDPGQGHTEAFF.

CDR3 in amino acids: CASSLGPYRQGRVRGYTF. The DNA of the CDR3 is TGTGCCAGCAGCTTAGGACCTTACCGACAGGGTAGAGTCCGAGGCTACACCTTC. The V gene is TRBV7-6, the J gene TRBJ1-2; TRBD1 agrees at 7 bases. The CDR3 spans 18 residues. With 1 base clipped from V and 8 bases from J, the junction kept 19 bases outside the gene matches. The germline CDR1 and CDR2 sequences are SGHVS and FNYEAQ.

This clone was detected only once. This chain uses TRBV6-5 with TRBJ2-7, with D perhaps given as TRBD1 or TRBD2 (5 bases each). Per germline, CDR1 MNHEY and CDR2 SVGAGI. This CDR3 contains 14 residues. Trimming removed 5 bases from V and 2 bases from J, with 13 bases in between. CDR3 protein: CASSPRGSTYEQYV. CDR3 nucleotide sequence: TGTGCCAGCAGTCCCCGGGGCTCAACCTACGAGCAGTACGTC.

The chain recombines TRBV6-5 with TRBJ2-1; no clear D. The CDR3 has 15 residues. V lost 3 bases and J lost 4, with 13 bases in between. Germline V gives CDR1 MNHEY, CDR2 SVGAGI. The CDR3 region is CASSYGRSIYNEQFF. CDR3 coding DNA: TGTGCCAGCAGTTATGGGCGGAGTATTTACAATGAGCAGTTCTTC.

V usage is TRBV18 and J usage is TRBJ1-6, with 7 bases identical to TRBD1. Germline V lookup: CDR1 KGHSH, CDR2 LQKENI. The CDR3 length is 14 residues. After removal of 2 bases from V and 10 bases from J, the junction contained 5 bases not matched to a gene. CDR3 bases: TGTGCCAGCTCACCAGACAGGGTAGACTCACCCCTCCACTTT. Its protein product is CASSPDRVDSPLHF.

This rearrangement joins TRBV20-1 to TRBJ2-3, with unresolved D. Germline CDR1 is DFQATT and CDR2 is SNEGSKA (reference sequence). This CDR3 region has 12 residues. Trimming took 3 bases from V and 0 from J, leaving 4 bases between them. The CDR3 DNA reads as TGCAGTGCTAGTTCGAGCACAGATACGCAGTATTTT. It translates to CSASSSTDTQYF.